The 29 T cell receptor beta chains below come from one sample, sequenced in a study of T-cell memory formation after mild COVID-19. TCRdb reanalysed the 5' RACE reads using MiXCR and keeps one entry per CDR3 protein. Among around 300,000 distinct CDR3 sequences listed, 14% were seen once. The sequencing sample was made of PBMCs or a T cell subset sorted from them (not recorded which). These receptors were collected from a young man who had mild COVID-19 (a few samples of this study predate the infection). Cell type and time point are not known.

This clonotype is a singleton in its sample. The chain recombines TRBV6-2 or TRBV6-3 with TRBJ2-2, with D maybe TRBD2 (6 bases). CDR1 MNHEY and CDR2 SVGEGT come from the germline V gene. There are 15 residues in the CDR3. V lost 6 bases, J lost 3 bases, and 14 bases lay in between. The CDR3 reads CASRSRGRYTGELFF. CDR3 nucleotides: TGTGCCAGCAGGTCCCGGGGGAGATACACCGGGGAGCTGTTTTTT.

This chain uses TRBV5-8 with TRBJ2-3, with no clear D. The CDR3 extends over 15 amino acids. Germline V gives CDR1 SGHTS, CDR2 YDEGEE. V was trimmed by 2 bases and J by 4 bases, leaving 14 bases between them. Here the CDR3 reads CASSLALRSPDTQYF. The DNA for the CDR3 is TGTGCCAGCAGCTTAGCCCTCCGGTCCCCAGATACGCAGTATTTT.

The rearrangement joins TRBV23-1 to TRBJ2-7, with no clear D. Being an ORF, TRBV23-1 has a function that is uncertain. The CDR3 covers 14 residues. V was cut by 4 bases and J by 0 bases, with 10 bases left in between. In DNA form, the CDR3 reads TGCGCCAGCAGTCTGGTCAGACACTCCTACGAGCAGTACTTC. It encodes CASSLVRHSYEQYF.

This clonotype was seen repeatedly, ten times or more. The chain couples TRBV5-6 to TRBJ2-1, with D possibly being TRBD2 (6 bases). Trimming left V 0 bases short and J 0 bases short, with 10 bases between. Germline V gene data show CDR1 as SGHDT and CDR2 as YYEEEE. This CDR3 contains 16 residues. This CDR3 is CASSLGAGSSYNEQFF. The CDR3 DNA reads as TGTGCCAGCAGCTTGGGTGCGGGAAGCTCCTACAATGAGCAGTTCTTC.

This clonotype was seen ten or more times. J is TRBJ2-4 and V is TRBV5-1, with D tentatively TRBD1 (6 bases). This CDR3 is 15 amino acids long. Deletions cut 4 bases from V and 0 bases from J, with 11 bases between. The germline CDR1 and CDR2 sequences are SGHRS and YFSETQ. The DNA of the CDR3 is TGCGCCAGCAGCGTGGGGGCATCAGCCAAAAACATTCAGTACTTC. This translates into CASSVGASAKNIQYF.

Concerning this clonotype itself: Just one base apart from a much larger clone, this may be a read error. The chain combines TRBV12-3 or TRBV12-4 with TRBJ2-3; D remains unclear. The germline V and J ends were trimmed by 7 bases and 2 bases, with 4 bases remaining between them. The CDR3 extends over 11 amino acids. Here the CDR3 reads CASTITDTQYF. The CDR3, as DNA: TGTGCCAGCACCATCACAGATACGCAGTATTTT.

This chain links TRBV20-1 with TRBJ1-2; no reliable D call. This CDR3 is built from 12 residues. Trimming removed 6 bases at V and 5 bases at J, with 13 bases between. The germline CDR1 and CDR2 sequences are DFQATT and SNEGSKA (reference sequence). The chain's CDR3 is CSALTGMYGYTF. In nucleotides, the CDR3 is TGCAGTGCGTTGACGGGGATGTATGGCTACACCTTC.

This clonotype appeared a few times. The rearrangement uses TRBV20-1 and TRBJ1-1; TRBD1 matches 9 bases. Trimming removed 1 base from V and 6 bases from J; junction bases left unmatched: 3. The CDR3 extends over 13 amino acids. CDR1 is DFQATT and CDR2 is SNEGSKA in the germline V gene (reference sequence). CDR3 sequence: CSARVQGAAEAFF. DNA for the CDR3: TGCAGTGCTAGAGTACAGGGGGCTGCTGAAGCTTTCTTT.

This rearrangement joins TRBV21-1 to TRBJ2-6; TRBD1, as called in the table, went unchecked against the DNA. TRBV21-1 is a pseudogene locus. This CDR3 is 18 amino acids long. CDR3 loop: CASSKVGDRDAGANVLTF. In nucleotides, the CDR3 is TGTGCCAGCAGCAAAGTTGGGGACAGGGACGCTGGGGCCAACGTCCTGACTTTC.

V and J are TRBV20-1 and TRBJ2-7; tentative D call: TRBD2 (7 bases). The CDR3 has 12 residues. Trimming removed 6 bases at V and 7 bases at J, with 16 bases between. CDR1 DFQATT and CDR2 SNEGSKA come from the germline V gene (reference sequence). CDR3 protein: CSATRGASEQYV. CDR3 in DNA: TGCAGTGCCACCCGGGGGGCCTCTGAGCAGTACGTC.

In its sample, this clonotype was seen many times. This sequence joins TRBV5-1 and TRBJ2-2; D ambiguous. The ends were cut back, 0 bases at V and 4 bases at J, with 4 bases in the middle. This CDR3 region has 13 residues. Germline V gene sequence: CDR1 SGHRS, CDR2 YFSETQ. This chain's CDR3 is CASSLAGTGELFF. DNA of the CDR3: TGCGCCAGCAGCTTGGCAGGCACCGGGGAGCTGTTTTTT. Together with reference TRBV5-1 and TRBJ2-2, the CDR3 gives the full variable domain: KAGVTQTPRYLIKTRGQQVTLSCSPISGHRSVSWYQQTPGQGLQFLFEYFSETQRNKGNFPGRFSGRQFSNSRSEMNVSTLELGDSALYLCASSLAGTGELFFGEGSRLTVL.

A few counts support this clonotype. This chain uses TRBV29-1 with TRBJ2-6; D perhaps matches TRBD1 (6 bases). The CDR3 is made up of 13 amino acids. Germline V gene data show CDR1 as SQVTM and CDR2 as ANQGSEA. Trimming took 6 bases from V and 3 from J, leaving 9 bases between them. The CDR3 DNA reads TGCAGCGTAACAGGGAGTGGGGCCAACGTCCTGACTTTC. This gives the protein CSVTGSGANVLTF.

This chain links TRBV5-1 with TRBJ1-2; possible D gene TRBD1, 6 bases. V lost 0 bases and J lost 9, with 18 bases in between. The germline CDR1 and CDR2 sequences are SGHRS and YFSETQ. This CDR3 contains 15 residues. The CDR3 region is CASSLAMGRDNSYTF. CDR3 sequence (DNA): TGCGCCAGCAGCTTGGCCATGGGCAGGGACAATAGCTACACCTTC. Full variable domain (rest looked up from reference TRBV5-1 and TRBJ1-2): KAGVTQTPRYLIKTRGQQVTLSCSPISGHRSVSWYQQTPGQGLQFLFEYFSETQRNKGNFPGRFSGRQFSNSRSEMNVSTLELGDSALYLCASSLAMGRDNSYTFGSGTRLTVV.

V gene TRBV12-3 or TRBV12-4 combines with J gene TRBJ1-2, with 10 nucleotides matching TRBD1. V lost 6 bases to trimming and J lost 5 bases; unmatched junction nucleotides: 9. The CDR3 covers 15 residues. Here the CDR3 reads CASRPGTGEGYGYTF. CDR3 bases: TGTGCCAGCAGGCCCGGGACAGGGGAAGGTTATGGCTACACCTTC.

This chain uses TRBV11-2 with TRBJ2-5, with 7 positions matching TRBD1. V lost 0 bases to trimming and J lost 4 bases; unmatched junction nucleotides: 2. CDR3 length: 14 residues. CDR1 is SGHAT, CDR2 FQNNGV, per germline. The CDR3 sequence: CASSLDTGVETQYF. The DNA for the CDR3 is TGTGCCAGCAGCTTAGATACAGGGGTAGAGACCCAGTACTTC.

This clonotype was observed many times. The chain recombines TRBV5-1 with TRBJ2-1; D might be TRBD1 (5 bases). Trimming cost V 6 bases and J 0 bases, with 10 bases left between them. The germline V gene has CDR1 SGHRS and CDR2 YFSETQ. The CDR3 loop spans 14 amino acids. CDR3 loop: CASKDTSSYNEQFF. In DNA form, the CDR3 reads TGCGCCAGCAAGGACACGAGCTCCTACAATGAGCAGTTCTTC.

This clonotype occurred a few times. This sequence joins TRBV4-3 and TRBJ2-2; TRBD1 agrees at 8 bases. The germline V gene has CDR1 LGHNA and CDR2 YSLEER. CDR3 size: 17 residues. Trimming took 1 base from V and 0 from J; bases not matched to a gene: 4. The CDR3 nucleotides are TGCGCCAGCAGCCAAGCCGACAGGGGCGCGAACACCGGGGAGCTGTTTTTT. Translation gives CASSQADRGANTGELFF.

The chain recombines TRBV12-3 or TRBV12-4 with TRBJ2-3; D remains unclear. V lost 1 base and J 2 bases, leaving 4 bases between the germline ends. The length of the CDR3 is 13 residues. In DNA, the CDR3 is TGTGCCAGCAGTTTAGACTACACAGATACGCAGTATTTT. Translated: CASSLDYTDTQYF.

CDR3 nucleotide sequence: TGTGCCAGCAGCGATTGGGGGACACATTTCGGAGATTCACCCCTCCACTTT. Its protein product is CASSDWGTHFGDSPLHF. V usage is TRBV3-1 and J usage is TRBJ1-6, with a weak D call TRBD1 (6 bases). The CDR3 covers 17 residues. V was clipped by 5 bases and J by 8 bases, with 22 bases between them. CDR1 and CDR2 (germline): LGHDT, YNNKEL (reference sequence).

Concerning this clonotype itself: A read error may account for a junction end that differs from germline. This chain joins TRBV7-7 and TRBJ2-5, with unresolved D. The germline CDR1 and CDR2 sequences are SSHAT and FNYEAQ (reference sequence). CDR3 size: 17 residues. The DNA of the CDR3 is TGTGCTAGCAGCTTACGACCGGCCGAGACCTTCCAAGAGACCCAGTACTTC. Translation: CASSLRPAETFQETQYF.

The chain has TRBV7-9 and TRBJ1-5; 11 nucleotides align to TRBD1. The germline gives CDR1 SEHNR, CDR2 FQNEAQ (reference sequence). V gave up 3 bases and J gave up 6 bases; unmatched junction bases: 16. This CDR3 is 19 amino acids long. CDR3 protein: CASSFCAGQGVSCGQPQHF. The CDR3 DNA is TGTGCCAGCAGCTTTTGTGCGGGACAGGGGGTCTCGTGCGGTCAGCCCCAGCATTTT. Looking up the rest from reference TRBV7-9 and TRBJ1-5 gives the full variable domain: DTGVSQNPRHKITKRGQNVTFRCDPISEHNRLYWYRQTLGQGPEFLTYFQNEAQLEKSRLLSDRFSAERPKGSFSTLEIQRTEQGDSAMYLCASSFCAGQGVSCGQPQHFGDGTRLSIL.

This clonotype was picked up a small number of times. The rearrangement joins TRBV7-9 to TRBJ1-1; D is undetermined. Between the trimmed V and J ends, which lost 5 bases and 3 bases, there was a span of 10 bases. CDR3 length equals 13 residues. From germline, CDR1 is SEHNR and CDR2 FQNEAQ (reference sequence). CDR3 in DNA: TGTGCCAGCAGCCCCGGATCCCACACTGAAGCTTTCTTT. It yields the protein CASSPGSHTEAFF.

This clonotype was detected ten times or more. The chain joins TRBV7-7 to TRBJ2-1; a weak D match, TRBD2 (5 bases). This CDR3 is built from 12 residues. Germline values: CDR1 SSHAT, CDR2 FNYEAQ (reference sequence). Trimming stripped 6 bases from V and 9 bases from J, with 12 bases between. CDR3 in DNA: TGTGCCAGCAGTGTGGACGGAGGTGAGCAGTTCTTC. Amino acids: CASSVDGGEQFF.

This clonotype showed up just a few times. CDR3: CASSLACRRTGELFF. The CDR3 DNA is TGTGCCAGCAGCTTGGCCTGCCGACGGACCGGGGAGCTGTTTTTT. J is TRBJ2-2 and V is TRBV7-4, with D uncertain. The V gene's germline CDR1 is SGHVT and CDR2 SQSDAQ. Between the trimmed V and J ends, which lost 3 bases and 5 bases, there was a span of 13 bases. This CDR3 spans 15 amino acids.

This clonotype was detected only a few times. The chain uses TRBV5-8 and TRBJ1-2; no clear D. Germline V lookup: CDR1 SGHTS, CDR2 YDEGEE. CDR3 size: 13 residues. V lost 0 bases to trimming and J lost 4 bases, with 7 bases between them. In nucleotides, the CDR3 is TGTGCCAGCAGCTTGGCGGGCCTCTATGGCTACACCTTC. The encoded protein is CASSLAGLYGYTF. Together with reference TRBV5-8 and TRBJ1-2, the CDR3 gives the full variable domain: EAGVTQSPTHLIKTRGQQATLRCSPISGHTSVYWYQQALGLGLQFLLWYDEGEERNRGNFPPRFSGRQFPNYSSELNVNALELEDSALYLCASSLAGLYGYTFGSGTRLTVV.

The sample holds a few counts of this clonotype. The chain links TRBV14 to TRBJ2-5; D is uncertain. This CDR3 region has 13 residues. In germline, CDR1 is SGHDN, CDR2 FVKESK. Trimming took 1 base from V and 3 from J, leaving 6 bases between them. For the CDR3, the DNA is TGTGCCAGCAGCCAAGCTCCCAAAGAGACCCAGTACTTC. Translation gives CASSQAPKETQYF. The full variable domain, with the rest looked up from reference TRBV14 and TRBJ2-5, is EAGVTQFPSHSVIEKGQTVTLRCDPISGHDNLYWYRRVMGKEIKFLLHFVKESKQDESGMPNNRFLAERTGGTYSTLKVQPAELEDSGVYFCASSQAPKETQYFGPGTRLLVL.

V and J are TRBV14 and TRBJ1-4, with D possibly TRBD1 on 6 matching bases. Germline loops: CDR1 SGHDN, CDR2 FVKESK. CDR3 length: 18 amino acids. The V gene lost 4 bases and the J gene lost 5 bases, with 23 bases spanning the gap. CDR3 amino acids: CASSPLPLGTFTNEKLFF. In DNA form, the CDR3 reads TGTGCCAGCAGCCCCCTGCCTCTGGGGACATTTACAAATGAAAAACTGTTTTTT.

This sequence joins TRBV4-2 and TRBJ1-2; D gene uncertain. Per germline, CDR1 LGHNA and CDR2 YNFKEQ. With 0 bases removed from V and 7 bases from J, the gap between germline ends came to 15 bases. This CDR3 has 15 residues. CDR3 residues: CASSQDWRAVPGYTF. The CDR3 bases are TGTGCCAGCAGCCAAGATTGGAGGGCTGTCCCTGGCTACACCTTC.

This clonotype showed up just a few times. For the CDR3, the DNA is TGTGCCAGCAGCTCCGGGACACCTAATGAAAAACTGTTTTTT. Its translation: CASSSGTPNEKLFF. The V call is TRBV6-2 or TRBV6-3, the J call TRBJ1-4; possibly TRBD1 for D (6 bases). The CDR3 is made up of 14 amino acids. Germline loops: CDR1 MNHEY, CDR2 SVGEGT. V lost 6 bases, J lost 3 bases, and 11 bases lay in between.